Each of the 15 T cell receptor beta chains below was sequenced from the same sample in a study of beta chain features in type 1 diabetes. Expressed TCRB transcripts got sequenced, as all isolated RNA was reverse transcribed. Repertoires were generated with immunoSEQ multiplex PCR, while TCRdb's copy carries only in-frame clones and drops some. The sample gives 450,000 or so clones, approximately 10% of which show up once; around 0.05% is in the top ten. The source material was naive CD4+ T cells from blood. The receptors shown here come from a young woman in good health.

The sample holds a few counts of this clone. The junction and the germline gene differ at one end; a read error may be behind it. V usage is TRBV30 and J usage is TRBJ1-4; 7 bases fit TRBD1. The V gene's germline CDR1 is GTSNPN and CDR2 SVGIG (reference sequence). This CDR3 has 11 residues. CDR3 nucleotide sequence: TGTGCCTGGAGTCGTACCGGGACAGTACATTTT. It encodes CAWSRTGTVHF.

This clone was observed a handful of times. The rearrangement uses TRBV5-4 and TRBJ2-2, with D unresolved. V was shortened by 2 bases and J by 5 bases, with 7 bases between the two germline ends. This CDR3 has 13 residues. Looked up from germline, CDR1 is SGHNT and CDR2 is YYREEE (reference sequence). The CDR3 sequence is CASSFVWTGELFF. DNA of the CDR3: TGTGCCAGCAGCTTTGTGTGGACCGGGGAGCTGTTTTTT.

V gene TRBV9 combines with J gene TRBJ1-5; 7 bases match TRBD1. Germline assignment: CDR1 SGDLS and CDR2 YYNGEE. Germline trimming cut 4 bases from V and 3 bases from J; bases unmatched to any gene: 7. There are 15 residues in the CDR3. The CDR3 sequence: CASSPHRGLNQPQHF. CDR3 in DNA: TGTGCCAGCAGCCCCCACAGGGGCCTCAATCAGCCCCAGCATTTT.

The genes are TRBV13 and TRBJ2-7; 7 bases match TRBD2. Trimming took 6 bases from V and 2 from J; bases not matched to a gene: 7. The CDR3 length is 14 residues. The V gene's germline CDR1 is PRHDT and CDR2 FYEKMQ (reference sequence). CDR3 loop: CASRRLGRAYEQYF. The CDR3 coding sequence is TGTGCCAGCAGGCGTCTTGGGAGGGCCTACGAGCAGTACTTC.

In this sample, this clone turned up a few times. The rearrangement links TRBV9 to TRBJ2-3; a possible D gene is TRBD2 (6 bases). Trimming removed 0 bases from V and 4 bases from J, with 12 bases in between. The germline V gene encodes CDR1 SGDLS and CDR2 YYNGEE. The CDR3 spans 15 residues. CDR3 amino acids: CASSVGGEKADTQYF. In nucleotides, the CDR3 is TGTGCCAGCAGCGTAGGGGGGGAAAAAGCAGATACGCAGTATTTT.

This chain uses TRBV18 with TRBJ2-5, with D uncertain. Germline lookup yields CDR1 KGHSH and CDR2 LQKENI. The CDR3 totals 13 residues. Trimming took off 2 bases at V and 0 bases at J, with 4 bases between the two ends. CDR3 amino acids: CASSPNDQETQYF. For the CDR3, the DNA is TGTGCCAGCTCACCAAACGACCAAGAGACCCAGTACTTC.

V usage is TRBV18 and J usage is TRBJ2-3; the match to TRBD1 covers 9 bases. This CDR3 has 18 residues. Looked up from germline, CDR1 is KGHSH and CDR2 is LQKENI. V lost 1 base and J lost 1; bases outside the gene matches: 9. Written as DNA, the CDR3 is TGTGCCAGCTCACCACTGGACAACAGGGGGCATGGCACAGATACGCAGTATTTT. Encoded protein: CASSPLDNRGHGTDTQYF.

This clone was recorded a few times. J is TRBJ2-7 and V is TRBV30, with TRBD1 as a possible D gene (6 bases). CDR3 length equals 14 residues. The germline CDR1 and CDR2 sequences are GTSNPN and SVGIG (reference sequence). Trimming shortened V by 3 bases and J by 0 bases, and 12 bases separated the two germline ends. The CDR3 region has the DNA TGTGCCTGGAGCAGGGGCTACATCTCCTACGAGCAGTACTTC. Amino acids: CAWSRGYISYEQYF. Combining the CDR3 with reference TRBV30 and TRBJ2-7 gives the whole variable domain SQTIHQWPATLVQPVGSPLSLECTVEGTSNPNLYWYRQAAGRGLQLLFYSVGIGQISSEVPQNLSASRPQDRQFILSSKKLLLSDSGFYLCAWSRGYISYEQYFGPGTRLTVT.

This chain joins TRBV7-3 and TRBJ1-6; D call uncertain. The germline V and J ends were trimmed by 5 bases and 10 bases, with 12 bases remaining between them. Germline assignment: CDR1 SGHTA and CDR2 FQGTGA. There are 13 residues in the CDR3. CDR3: CASSPDVVSPLHF. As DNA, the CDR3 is TGTGCCAGCAGCCCCGATGTGGTCTCACCCCTCCACTTT.

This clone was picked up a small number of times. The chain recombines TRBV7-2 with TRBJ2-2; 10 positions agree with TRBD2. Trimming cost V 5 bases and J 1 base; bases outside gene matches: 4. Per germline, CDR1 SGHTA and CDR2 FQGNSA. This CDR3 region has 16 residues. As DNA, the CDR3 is TGTGCCAGCAGCCCGTCTAGCGGGGGGAACACCGGGGAGCTGTTTTTT. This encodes CASSPSSGGNTGELFF.

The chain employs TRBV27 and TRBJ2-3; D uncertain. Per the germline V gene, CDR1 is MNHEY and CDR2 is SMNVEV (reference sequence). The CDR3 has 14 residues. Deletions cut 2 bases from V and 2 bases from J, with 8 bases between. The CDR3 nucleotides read TGTGCCAGCAGTTTAAGTCGAAACACAGATACGCAGTATTTT. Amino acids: CASSLSRNTDTQYF.

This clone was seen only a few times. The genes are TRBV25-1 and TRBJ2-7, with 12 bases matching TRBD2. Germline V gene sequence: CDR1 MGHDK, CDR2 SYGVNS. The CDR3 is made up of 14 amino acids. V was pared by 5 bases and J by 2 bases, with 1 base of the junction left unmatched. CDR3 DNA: TGTGCCAGCAGTAGACTAGCGGGAGCCTACGAGCAGTACTTC. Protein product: CASSRLAGAYEQYF.

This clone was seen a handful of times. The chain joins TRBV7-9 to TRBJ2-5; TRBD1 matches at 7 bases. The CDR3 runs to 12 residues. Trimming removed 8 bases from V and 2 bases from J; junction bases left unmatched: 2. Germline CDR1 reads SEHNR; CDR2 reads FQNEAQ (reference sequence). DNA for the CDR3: TGTGCCAGCTCCAGGGGGCAAGAGACCCAGTACTTC. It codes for CASSRGQETQYF.

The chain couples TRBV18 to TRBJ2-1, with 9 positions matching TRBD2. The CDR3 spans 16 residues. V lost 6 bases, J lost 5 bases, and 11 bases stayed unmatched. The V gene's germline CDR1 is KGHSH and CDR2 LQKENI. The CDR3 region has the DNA TGTGCCAGCTCTAAACTTGGGACTAGCAGAAACAATGAGCAGTTCTTC. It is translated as CASSKLGTSRNNEQFF.

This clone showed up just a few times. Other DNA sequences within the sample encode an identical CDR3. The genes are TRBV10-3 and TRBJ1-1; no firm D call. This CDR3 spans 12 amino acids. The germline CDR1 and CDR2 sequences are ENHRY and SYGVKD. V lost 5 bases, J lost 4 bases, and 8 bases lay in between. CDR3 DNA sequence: TGTGCCATCAGTAGGGTAGGCACTGAAGCTTTCTTT. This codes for CAISRVGTEAFF.